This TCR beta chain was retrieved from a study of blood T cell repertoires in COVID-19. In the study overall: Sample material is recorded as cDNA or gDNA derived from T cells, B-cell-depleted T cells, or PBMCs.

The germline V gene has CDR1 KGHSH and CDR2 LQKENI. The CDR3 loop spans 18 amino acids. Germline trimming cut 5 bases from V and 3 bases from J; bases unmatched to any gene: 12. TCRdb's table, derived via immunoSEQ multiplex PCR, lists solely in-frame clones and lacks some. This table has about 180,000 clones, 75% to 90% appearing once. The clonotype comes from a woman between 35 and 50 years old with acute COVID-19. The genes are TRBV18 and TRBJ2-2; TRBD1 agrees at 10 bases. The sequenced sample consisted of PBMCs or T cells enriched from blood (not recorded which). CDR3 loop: CASSSSGTGEGDTGELFF. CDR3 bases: TGTGCCAGCTCATCGTCCGGGACAGGGGAAGGCGACACCGGGGAGCTGTTTTTT.